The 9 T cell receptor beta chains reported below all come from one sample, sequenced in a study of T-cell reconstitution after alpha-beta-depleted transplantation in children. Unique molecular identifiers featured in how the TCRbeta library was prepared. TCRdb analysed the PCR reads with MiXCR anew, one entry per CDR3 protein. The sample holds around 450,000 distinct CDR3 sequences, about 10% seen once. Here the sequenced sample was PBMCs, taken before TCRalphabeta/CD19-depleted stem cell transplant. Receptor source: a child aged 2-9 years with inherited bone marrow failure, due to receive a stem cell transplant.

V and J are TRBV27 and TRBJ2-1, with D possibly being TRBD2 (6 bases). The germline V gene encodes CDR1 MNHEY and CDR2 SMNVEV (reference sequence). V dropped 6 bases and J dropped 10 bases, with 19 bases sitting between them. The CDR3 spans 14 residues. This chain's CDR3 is CASSPLDPRGEQFF. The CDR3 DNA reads TGTGCCAGCAGCCCCTTGGACCCGCGGGGCGAGCAGTTCTTC.

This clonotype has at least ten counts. CDR3 protein: CASSFPGLAIYEQYF. The CDR3 nucleotides read TGTGCCAGCAGTTTCCCGGGACTAGCGATTTACGAGCAGTACTTC. This chain joins TRBV12-3 or TRBV12-4 and TRBJ2-7; 10 bases are a match to TRBD2. The CDR3 sequence is 15 residues long. V was pared by 3 bases and J by 4 bases, with 6 bases of the junction left unmatched.

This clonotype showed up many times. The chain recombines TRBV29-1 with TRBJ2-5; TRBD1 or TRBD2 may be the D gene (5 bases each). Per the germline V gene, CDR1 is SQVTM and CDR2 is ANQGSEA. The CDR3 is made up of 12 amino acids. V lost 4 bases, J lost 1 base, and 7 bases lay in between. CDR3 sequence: CSVAGTQETQYF. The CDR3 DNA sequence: TGCAGCGTTGCCGGGACCCAAGAGACCCAGTACTTC.

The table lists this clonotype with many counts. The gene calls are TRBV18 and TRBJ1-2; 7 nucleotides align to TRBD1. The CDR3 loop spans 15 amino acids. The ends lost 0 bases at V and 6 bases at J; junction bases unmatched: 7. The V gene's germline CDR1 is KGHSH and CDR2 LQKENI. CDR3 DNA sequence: TGTGCCAGCTCACCACCGCCTTTGACAGGGAATGGCTACACCTTC. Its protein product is CASSPPPLTGNGYTF. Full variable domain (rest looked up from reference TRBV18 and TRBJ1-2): NAGVMQNPRHLVRRRGQEARLRCSPMKGHSHVYWYRQLPEEGLKFMVYLQKENIIDESGMPKERFSAEFPKEGPSILRIQQVVRGDSAAYFCASSPPPLTGNGYTFGSGTRLTVV.

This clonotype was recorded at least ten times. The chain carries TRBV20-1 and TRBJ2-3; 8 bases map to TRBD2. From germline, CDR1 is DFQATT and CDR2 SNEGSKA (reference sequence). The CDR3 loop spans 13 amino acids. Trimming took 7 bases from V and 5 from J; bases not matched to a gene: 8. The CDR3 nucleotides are TGCAGTGTCGGGGCGGGGGGAGGAGATACGCAGTATTTT. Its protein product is CSVGAGGGDTQYF.

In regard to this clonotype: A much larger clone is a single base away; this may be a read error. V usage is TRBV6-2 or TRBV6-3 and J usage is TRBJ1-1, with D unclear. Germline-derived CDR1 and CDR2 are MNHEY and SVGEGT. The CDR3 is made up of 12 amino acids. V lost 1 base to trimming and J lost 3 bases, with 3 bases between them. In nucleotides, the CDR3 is TGTGCCAGCAGTTACTGGTACACTGAAGCTTTCTTT. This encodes CASSYWYTEAFF.

The CDR3 sequence: CASRSGVIGYQHF. The CDR3 DNA reads TGTGCCAGCAGATCCGGAGTAATCGGGTACCAGCATTTT. This chain joins TRBV12-3 or TRBV12-4 and TRBJ1-5, with D uncertain. The ends were cut back, 6 bases at V and 12 bases at J, with 18 bases in the middle. The CDR3 spans 13 residues.

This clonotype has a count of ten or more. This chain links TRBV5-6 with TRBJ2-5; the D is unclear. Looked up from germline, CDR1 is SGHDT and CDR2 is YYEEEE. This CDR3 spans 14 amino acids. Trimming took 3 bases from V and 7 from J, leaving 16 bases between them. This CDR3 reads CASSSDGRGRTQYF. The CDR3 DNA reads TGTGCCAGCAGCTCAGACGGCCGCGGAAGGACCCAGTACTTC. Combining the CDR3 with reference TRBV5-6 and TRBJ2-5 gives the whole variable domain DAGVTQSPTHLIKTRGQQVTLRCSPKSGHDTVSWYQQALGQGPQFIFQYYEEEERQRGNFPDRFSGHQFPNYSSELNVNALLLGDSALYLCASSSDGRGRTQYFGPGTRLLVL.

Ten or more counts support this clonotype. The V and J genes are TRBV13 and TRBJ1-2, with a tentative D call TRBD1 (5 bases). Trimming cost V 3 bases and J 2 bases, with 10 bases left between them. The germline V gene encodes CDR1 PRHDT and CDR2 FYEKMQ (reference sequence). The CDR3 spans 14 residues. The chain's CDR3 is CASSFKPGNYGYTF. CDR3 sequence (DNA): TGTGCCAGCAGCTTTAAACCAGGGAACTATGGCTACACCTTC. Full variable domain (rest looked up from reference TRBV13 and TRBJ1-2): AAGVIQSPRHLIKEKRETATLKCYPIPRHDTVYWYQQGPGQDPQFLISFYEKMQSDKGSIPDRFSAQQFSDYHSELNMSSLELGDSALYFCASSFKPGNYGYTFGSGTRLTVV.